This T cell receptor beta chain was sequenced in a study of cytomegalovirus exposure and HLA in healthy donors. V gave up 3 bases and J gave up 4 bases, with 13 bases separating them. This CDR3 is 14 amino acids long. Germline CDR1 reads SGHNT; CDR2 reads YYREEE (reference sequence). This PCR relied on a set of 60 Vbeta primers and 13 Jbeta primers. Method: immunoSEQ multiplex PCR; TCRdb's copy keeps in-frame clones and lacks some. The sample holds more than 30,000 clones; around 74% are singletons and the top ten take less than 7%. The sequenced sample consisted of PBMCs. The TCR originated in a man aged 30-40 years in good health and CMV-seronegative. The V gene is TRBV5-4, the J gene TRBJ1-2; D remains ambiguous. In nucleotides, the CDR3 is TGTGCCAGCAGCTCACGGACTGAGTCCTATGGCTACACCTTC. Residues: CASSSRTESYGYTF.